These 24 T cell receptor beta chains were all obtained from the same sample, sequenced in a study of shared clonotypes between healthy human individuals. TCRdb's copy holds only in-frame clones and misses some; the assay was immunoSEQ multiplex PCR. The data hold more than 400,000 clones, with roughly 95% observed a single time. What was sequenced was naive CD4+ T cells sorted from blood. Subset: CD45RA+ positively selected. These receptors originate from a woman in her 30s in good health.

This chain joins TRBV28 and TRBJ1-2; no firm D call. V lost 2 bases and J lost 8, with 12 bases in between. Germline CDR1 reads MDHEN; CDR2 reads SYDVKM. CDR3 length: 13 amino acids. CDR3 protein: CASSLDRSGGYTF. The DNA of the CDR3 is TGTGCCAGCAGTTTAGATCGCTCGGGAGGCTACACCTTC.

This chain joins TRBV28 and TRBJ1-5; 7 bases are shared with TRBD1. Trimming cost V 6 bases and J 4 bases; bases outside gene matches: 6. Germline V gene sequence: CDR1 MDHEN, CDR2 SYDVKM. The CDR3 length is 14 residues. In nucleotides, the CDR3 is TGTGCCAGCAGCCGGACAGGCCCAAATCAGCCCCAGCATTTT. Translating it yields CASSRTGPNQPQHF.

The chain carries TRBV19 and TRBJ2-7; 8 bases are a match to TRBD2. The CDR3 is made up of 18 amino acids. CDR1 LNHDA and CDR2 SQIVND come from the germline V gene (reference sequence). J lost 0 bases, V lost 3 bases, and 13 bases had no gene match. For the CDR3, the DNA is TGTGCCAGTAGTATTGAGTCGGCTAGCGGGCCAAACTCCTACGAGCAGTACTTC. Its protein is CASSIESASGPNSYEQYF.

This clone was seen a single time. J is TRBJ1-3 and V is TRBV28; 7 bases map to TRBD1. The CDR3 loop spans 16 amino acids. V lost 4 bases, J lost 2 bases, and 8 bases stayed unmatched. Germline CDR1 and CDR2: MDHEN and SYDVKM. The CDR3 sequence is CASSSSGQAAGNTIYF. CDR3 bases: TGTGCCAGCAGTTCCTCCGGACAGGCGGCTGGAAACACCATATATTTT.

This chain joins TRBV28 and TRBJ2-7; 14 bases align to TRBD2. V was clipped by 4 bases and J by 6 bases; unmatched bases: 8. The CDR3 consists of 16 residues. CDR1 is MDHEN, CDR2 SYDVKM, per germline. The CDR3 here is CASSSGGLAGVGEQYF. CDR3 DNA sequence: TGTGCCAGCAGTTCGGGGGGACTAGCGGGAGTAGGCGAGCAGTACTTC.

The V and J genes are TRBV5-1 and TRBJ2-5; 7 nucleotides match TRBD2. Trimming cost V 6 bases and J 5 bases; bases outside gene matches: 7. Germline V gene sequence: CDR1 SGHRS, CDR2 YFSETQ. This CDR3 contains 13 residues. CDR3 protein: CASTGGRGETQYF. The CDR3, as DNA: TGCGCCAGCACCGGCGGGAGAGGGGAGACCCAGTACTTC.

The chain has TRBV6-5 and TRBJ1-1; D not resolved. The CDR3 spans 13 residues. The V end lost 3 bases, the J end lost 3 bases, and 8 bases lay between the germline ends. Germline lookup yields CDR1 MNHEY and CDR2 SVGAGI. The CDR3 here is CASSYAEYTEAFF. CDR3 nucleotide sequence: TGTGCCAGCAGTTATGCCGAGTACACTGAAGCTTTCTTT.

The chain joins TRBV20-1 to TRBJ2-7, with D perhaps TRBD1 or TRBD2 (5 bases each). CDR1 is DFQATT, CDR2 SNEGSKA, per germline (reference sequence). V gave up 6 bases and J gave up 5 bases, with 11 bases separating them. The CDR3 covers 11 residues. In nucleotides, the CDR3 is TGCAGTGCCGACGGGGCAGACGAGCAGTACTTC. This translates into CSADGADEQYF.

This clone was counted once. The gene calls are TRBV5-1 and TRBJ1-2; 8 bases match TRBD1. The length of the CDR3 is 14 residues. Trimming cost V 5 bases and J 3 bases; bases outside gene matches: 6. CDR1 is SGHRS, CDR2 YFSETQ, per germline. The CDR3 DNA follows: TGCGCCAGCAGTCGAGGACAGGGTTACTATGGCTACACCTTC. Translating it yields CASSRGQGYYGYTF.

The gene calls are TRBV28 and TRBJ2-2; 14 bases map to TRBD2. CDR1 and CDR2 (germline): MDHEN, SYDVKM. The CDR3 runs 18 residues. After removal of 9 bases from V and 7 bases from J, the junction contained 16 bases not matched to a gene. In nucleotides, the CDR3 is TGTGCCAGTAGACCCCGGCGAAGGACTAGCGGGAGGATCGGGGAGCTGTTTTTT. This gives the protein CASRPRRRTSGRIGELFF.

The genes are TRBV2 and TRBJ1-5; 10 nucleotides agree with TRBD1. Trimming removed 6 bases from V and 9 bases from J; junction bases left unmatched: 14. The CDR3 covers 16 residues. The germline V gene encodes CDR1 SNHLY and CDR2 FYNNEI. CDR3 sequence reads: CASREDRGGPWWPQHF. The CDR3 DNA follows: TGTGCCAGCAGGGAGGACAGGGGGGGACCTTGGTGGCCCCAGCATTTT. Full variable domain (missing parts from reference TRBV2 and TRBJ1-5): EPEVTQTPSHQVTQMGQEVILRCVPISNHLYFYWYRQILGQKVEFLVSFYNNEISEKSEIFDDQFSVERPDGSNFTLKIRSTKLEDSAMYFCASREDRGGPWWPQHFGDGTRLSIL.

The genes are TRBV5-6 and TRBJ2-6; 9 bases are shared with TRBD1. In germline, CDR1 is SGHDT, CDR2 YYEEEE. The CDR3 has 18 amino acids. Trimming took 3 bases from V and 1 from J; bases not matched to a gene: 8. The DNA for the CDR3 is TGTGCCAGCAGCTACGGGACAGGGAAGGGTTCTGGGGCCAACGTCCTGACTTTC. Encoded protein: CASSYGTGKGSGANVLTF.

The chain's CDR3 is CASSLRRFQETQYF. CDR3 DNA: TGTGCCAGCAGCCTACGCAGATTCCAAGAGACCCAGTACTTC. V is TRBV7-8 and J is TRBJ2-5; D is undetermined. CDR3 size: 14 residues. CDR1 is SGHVS and CDR2 is FQNEAQ in the germline V gene. Between the trimmed V and J ends, which lost 5 bases and 1 base, there was a span of 11 bases.

This chain joins TRBV5-4 and TRBJ2-6, with D possibly matching TRBD2 (5 bases). The V and J ends lost 7 bases and 10 bases respectively, with 21 bases between them. Germline V gives CDR1 SGHNT, CDR2 YYREEE (reference sequence). This CDR3 spans 15 amino acids. As DNA, the CDR3 is TGTGCCAGCTCCCCCCCACTCAGGACTGAAAACGTCCTGACTTTC. Translated: CASSPPLRTENVLTF.

The chain couples TRBV25-1 to TRBJ2-5; 12 bases fit TRBD2. The J call may be faulty, since TRBJ2-7 better matches the DNA end. This CDR3 is 14 amino acids long. Germline values: CDR1 MGHDK, CDR2 SYGVNS. CDR3 DNA sequence: TGTGCCAGCAGTGGGACTAGCGGGAATTACGAGCAGTACTTC. It encodes CASSGTSGNYEQYF.

J is TRBJ1-5 and V is TRBV28; D gene uncertain. Germline assignment: CDR1 MDHEN and CDR2 SYDVKM. CDR3 length: 12 amino acids. V was trimmed by 8 bases and J by 7 bases, leaving 12 bases between them. This chain's CDR3 is CASRRVLQPQHF. DNA of the CDR3: TGTGCCAGCCGTAGGGTACTACAGCCCCAGCATTTT.

This clone was seen just once. J is TRBJ2-4 and V is TRBV5-1, with 9 bases matching TRBD2. The CDR3 is 15 residues long. V dropped 3 bases and J dropped 6; count of bases not matched to a gene: 7. CDR1 is SGHRS, CDR2 YFSETQ, per germline. DNA for the CDR3: TGCGCCAGCAGCTCTACTAGCGGGTTAGGAAACATTCAGTACTTC. It translates to CASSSTSGLGNIQYF.

The chain combines TRBV6-5 with TRBJ2-7; no definite D call. Looked up from germline, CDR1 is MNHEY and CDR2 is SVGAGI. This CDR3 region has 13 residues. V dropped 2 bases and J dropped 3 bases, with 8 bases sitting between them. CDR3 sequence: CASSYNTHYEQYF. The CDR3 nucleotides read TGTGCCAGCAGTTACAACACCCACTACGAGCAGTACTTC.

The J gene is TRBJ1-2, the V gene TRBV18; D gene ambiguous. The CDR3 is 15 residues long. Germline V gene sequence: CDR1 KGHSH, CDR2 LQKENI. V was cut by 3 bases and J by 1 base, with 12 bases left in between. The CDR3, as DNA: TGTGCCAGCTCACCGTCGGAAAGAAGTAACTATGGCTACACCTTC. Amino acid sequence: CASSPSERSNYGYTF.

The chain carries TRBV27 and TRBJ2-6; unclear D gene. CDR3 length: 16 residues. V shed 7 bases and J shed 0 bases, with 13 bases lying between them. Germline assignment: CDR1 MNHEY and CDR2 SMNVEV (reference sequence). The DNA of the CDR3 is TGTGCCAGCATGCGTTACCCCTCCTCTGGGGCCAACGTCCTGACTTTC. Its protein product is CASMRYPSSGANVLTF.

The chain recombines TRBV11-2 with TRBJ1-2; TRBD1 agrees at 7 bases. The CDR3 totals 14 residues. V lost 5 bases and J lost 0; bases outside the gene matches: 3. Germline CDR1 and CDR2: SGHAT and FQNNGV. The CDR3 loop is CASSHGTANYGYTF. CDR3 DNA: TGTGCCAGCAGCCATGGGACAGCTAACTATGGCTACACCTTC.

This chain links TRBV6-6 with TRBJ1-2; 10 bases are a match to TRBD1. The CDR3 consists of 15 residues. V was clipped by 4 bases and J by 3 bases; unmatched bases: 5. Looked up from germline, CDR1 is MNHNY and CDR2 is SVGAGI (reference sequence). The CDR3 DNA reads TGTGCCAGCAGTTCAGGGGACAGGGGTTACTATGGCTACACCTTC. Translated: CASSSGDRGYYGYTF.

The chain carries TRBV15 and TRBJ1-1; no definite D call. The V gene's germline CDR1 is LNHNV and CDR2 YYDKDF (reference sequence). The CDR3 is 17 amino acids. V dropped 1 base and J dropped 1 base, with 16 bases sitting between them. DNA for the CDR3: TGTGCCACCAGCAGAGGAGGGAGGGCTCGGACGAACACTGAAGCTTTCTTT. Translated, it gives CATSRGGRARTNTEAFF.

The chain couples TRBV2 to TRBJ2-6, with D uncertain. The V and J ends lost 8 bases and 1 base respectively, with 12 bases between them. CDR1 is SNHLY and CDR2 is FYNNEI in the germline V gene. The CDR3 is made up of 15 amino acids. CDR3 protein: CASDDQRSGANVLTF. The CDR3 region has the DNA TGTGCCAGCGACGACCAGAGATCTGGGGCCAACGTCCTGACTTTC.